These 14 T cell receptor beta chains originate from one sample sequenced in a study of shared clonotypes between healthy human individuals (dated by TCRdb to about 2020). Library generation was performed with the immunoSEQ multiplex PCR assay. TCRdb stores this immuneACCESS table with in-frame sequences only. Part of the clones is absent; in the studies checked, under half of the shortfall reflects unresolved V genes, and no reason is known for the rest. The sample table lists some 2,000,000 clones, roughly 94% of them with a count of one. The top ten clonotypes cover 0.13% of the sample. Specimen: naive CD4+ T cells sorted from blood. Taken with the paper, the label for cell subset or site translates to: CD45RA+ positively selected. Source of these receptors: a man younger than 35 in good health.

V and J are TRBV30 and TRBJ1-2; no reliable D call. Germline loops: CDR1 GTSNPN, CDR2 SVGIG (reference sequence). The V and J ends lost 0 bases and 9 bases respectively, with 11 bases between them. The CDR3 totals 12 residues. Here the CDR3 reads CAWSVTRASYTF. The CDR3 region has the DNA TGTGCCTGGAGTGTAACTCGGGCAAGCTACACCTTC.

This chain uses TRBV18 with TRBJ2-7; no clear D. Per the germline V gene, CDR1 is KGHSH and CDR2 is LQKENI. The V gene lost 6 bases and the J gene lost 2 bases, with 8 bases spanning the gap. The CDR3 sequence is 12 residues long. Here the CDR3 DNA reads TGTGCCAGCTCGGCGCAAACCTACGAGCAGTACTTC. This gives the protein CASSAQTYEQYF.

CDR3 coding DNA: TGCGCCAGCAGTTTTATAAGCTCCTACAATGAGCAGTTCTTC. It is translated as CASSFISSYNEQFF. The chain couples TRBV4-1 to TRBJ2-1, with D uncertain. In germline, CDR1 is MGHRA, CDR2 YSYEKL. V was clipped by 6 bases and J by 0 bases, with 9 bases between them. There are 14 residues in the CDR3.

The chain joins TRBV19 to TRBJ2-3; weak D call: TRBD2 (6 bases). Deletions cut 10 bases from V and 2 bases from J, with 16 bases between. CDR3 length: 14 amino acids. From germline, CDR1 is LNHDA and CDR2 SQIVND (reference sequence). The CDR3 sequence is CAINYRDFTDTQYF. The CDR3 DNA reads TGTGCCATAAACTACCGGGACTTCACAGATACGCAGTATTTT.

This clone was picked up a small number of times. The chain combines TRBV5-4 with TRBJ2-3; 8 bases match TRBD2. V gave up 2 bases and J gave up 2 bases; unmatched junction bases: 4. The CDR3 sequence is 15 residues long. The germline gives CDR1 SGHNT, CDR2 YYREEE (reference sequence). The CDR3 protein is CASSFMRGDTDTQYF. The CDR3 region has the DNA TGTGCCAGCAGCTTTATGCGGGGGGACACAGATACGCAGTATTTT.

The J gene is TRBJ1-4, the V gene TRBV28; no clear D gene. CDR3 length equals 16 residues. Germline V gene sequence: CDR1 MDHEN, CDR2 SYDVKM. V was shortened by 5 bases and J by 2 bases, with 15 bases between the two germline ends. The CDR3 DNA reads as TGTGCCAGCAGTCATTTACCCCGTCCGACTAATGAAAAACTGTTTTTT. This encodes CASSHLPRPTNEKLFF.

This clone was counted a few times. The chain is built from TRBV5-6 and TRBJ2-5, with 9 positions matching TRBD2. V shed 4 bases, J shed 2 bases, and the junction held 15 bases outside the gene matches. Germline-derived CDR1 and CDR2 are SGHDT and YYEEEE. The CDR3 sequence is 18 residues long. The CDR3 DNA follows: TGTGCCAGCAGCCCAAAACAGGGTACTAGCGGGCCTCAAGAGACCCAGTACTTC. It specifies CASSPKQGTSGPQETQYF.

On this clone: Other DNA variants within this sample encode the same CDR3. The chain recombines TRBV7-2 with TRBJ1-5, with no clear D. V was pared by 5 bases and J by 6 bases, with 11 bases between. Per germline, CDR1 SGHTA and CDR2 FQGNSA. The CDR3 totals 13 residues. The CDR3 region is CASSPRVGQPQHF. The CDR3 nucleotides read TGTGCCAGCAGCCCCCGGGTGGGTCAGCCCCAGCATTTT. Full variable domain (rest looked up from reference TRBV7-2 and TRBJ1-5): GAGVSQSPSNKVTEKGKDVELRCDPISGHTALYWYRQSLGQGLEFLIYFQGNSAPDKSGLPSDRFSAERTGGSVSTLTIQRTQQEDSAVYLCASSPRVGQPQHFGDGTRLSIL.

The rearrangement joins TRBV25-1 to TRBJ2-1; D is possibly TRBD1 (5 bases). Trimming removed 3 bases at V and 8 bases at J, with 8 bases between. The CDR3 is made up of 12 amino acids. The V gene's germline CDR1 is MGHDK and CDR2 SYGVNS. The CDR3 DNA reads TGTGCCAGCAGTGACAGGGTCCATGAGCAGTTCTTC. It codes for CASSDRVHEQFF. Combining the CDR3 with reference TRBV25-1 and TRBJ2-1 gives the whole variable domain EADIYQTPRYLVIGTGKKITLECSQTMGHDKMYWYQQDPGMELHLIHYSYGVNSTEKGDLSSESTVSRIRTEHFPLTLESARPSHTSQYLCASSDRVHEQFFGPGTRLTVL.

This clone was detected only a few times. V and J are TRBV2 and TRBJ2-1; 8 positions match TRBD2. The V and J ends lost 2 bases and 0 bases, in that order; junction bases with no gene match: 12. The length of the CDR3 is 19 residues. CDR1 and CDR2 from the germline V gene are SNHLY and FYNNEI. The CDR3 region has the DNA TGTGCCAGCAGTGAACCAAGGCTAGCGGGCCCGAGCTCCTACAATGAGCAGTTCTTC. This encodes CASSEPRLAGPSSYNEQFF.

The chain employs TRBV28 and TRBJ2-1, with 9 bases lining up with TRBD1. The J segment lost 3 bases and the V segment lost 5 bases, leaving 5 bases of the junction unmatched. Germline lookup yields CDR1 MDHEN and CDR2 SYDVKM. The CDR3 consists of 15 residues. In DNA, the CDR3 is TGTGCCAGCAGTGTCGGGACAGGGCACTACAATGAGCAGTTCTTC. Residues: CASSVGTGHYNEQFF.

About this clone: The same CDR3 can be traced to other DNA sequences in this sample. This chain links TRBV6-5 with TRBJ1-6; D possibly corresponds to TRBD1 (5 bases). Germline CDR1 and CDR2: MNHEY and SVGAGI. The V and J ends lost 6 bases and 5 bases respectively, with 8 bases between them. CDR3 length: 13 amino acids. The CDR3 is CASRGRDNSPLHF. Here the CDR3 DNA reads TGTGCCAGCAGGGGACGGGATAATTCACCCCTCCACTTT.

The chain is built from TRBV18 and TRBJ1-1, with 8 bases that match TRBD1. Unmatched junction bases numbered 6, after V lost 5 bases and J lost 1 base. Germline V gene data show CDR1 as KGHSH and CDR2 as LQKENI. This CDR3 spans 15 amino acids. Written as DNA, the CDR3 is TGTGCCAGCTCAGGACAGGGAGGGACGAACACTGAAGCTTTCTTT. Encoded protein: CASSGQGGTNTEAFF.

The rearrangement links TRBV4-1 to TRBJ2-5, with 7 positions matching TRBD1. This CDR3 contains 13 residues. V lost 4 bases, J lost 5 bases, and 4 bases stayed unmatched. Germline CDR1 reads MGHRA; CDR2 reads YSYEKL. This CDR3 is CASSLTGAETQYF. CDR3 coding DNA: TGCGCCAGCAGCCTCACAGGGGCCGAGACCCAGTACTTC.